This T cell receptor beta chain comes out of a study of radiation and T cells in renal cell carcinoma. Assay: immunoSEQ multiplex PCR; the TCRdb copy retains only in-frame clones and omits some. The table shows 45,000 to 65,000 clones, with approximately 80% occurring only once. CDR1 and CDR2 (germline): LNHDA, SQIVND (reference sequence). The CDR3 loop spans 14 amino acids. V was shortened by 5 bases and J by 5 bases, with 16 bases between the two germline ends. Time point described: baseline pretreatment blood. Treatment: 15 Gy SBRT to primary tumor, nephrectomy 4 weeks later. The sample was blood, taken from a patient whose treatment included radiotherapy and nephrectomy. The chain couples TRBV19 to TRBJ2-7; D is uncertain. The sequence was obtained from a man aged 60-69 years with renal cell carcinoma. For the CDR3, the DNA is TGTGCCAGTAGTCCCAGAGGCCGGTCCCACGAGCAGTACTTC. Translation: CASSPRGRSHEQYF. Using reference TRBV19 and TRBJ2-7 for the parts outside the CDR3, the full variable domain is DGGITQSPKYLFRKEGQNVTLSCEQNLNHDAMYWYRQDPGQGLRLIYYSQIVNDFQKGDIAEGYSVSREKKESFPLTVTSAQKNPTAFYLCASSPRGRSHEQYFGPGTRLTVT.